These 22 T cell receptor beta chains were all obtained from the same sample, sequenced in a study of cytomegalovirus exposure and HLA in healthy donors. PCR involved 60 Vbeta and 13 Jbeta primers. Data came from immunoSEQ multiplex PCR; TCRdb stores just in-frame clones and leaves some out. The table shows more than 55,000 clones, with 65% to 75% occurring only once. The sample was PBMCs. Receptor source: a woman aged 60-75 years in good health and CMV-seropositive.

The genes are TRBV7-6 and TRBJ2-5; D gene ambiguous. This CDR3 is built from 18 residues. Deletions cut 7 bases from V and 4 bases from J, with 28 bases between. Germline values: CDR1 SGHVS, CDR2 FNYEAQ. CDR3 nucleotide sequence: TGTGCCAGCACCCATAGAAGTGTAACGCGGCAGAGAGGAGAGACCCAGTACTTC. Its protein is CASTHRSVTRQRGETQYF.

The table lists this clone with a count of one. The V and J genes are TRBV4-1 and TRBJ1-6; 9 nucleotides agree with TRBD1. Germline CDR1 MGHRA, CDR2 YSYEKL. The CDR3 is 17 residues long. V gave up 4 bases and J gave up 0 bases; unmatched junction bases: 4. The CDR3 spells CASSRDRDGSYNSPLHF. DNA of the CDR3: TGCGCCAGCAGCCGGGACAGGGACGGCTCCTATAATTCACCCCTCCACTTT.

V usage is TRBV10-3 and J usage is TRBJ2-3, with D uncertain. The CDR3 contains 14 residues. Deletions cut 0 bases from V and 6 bases from J, with 10 bases between. From germline, CDR1 is ENHRY and CDR2 SYGVKD. Written as DNA, the CDR3 is TGTGCCATCAGTGAGTCGGCTGAGGTGGATACGCAGTATTTT. This codes for CAISESAEVDTQYF.

The chain joins TRBV6-1 to TRBJ2-7; 7 nucleotides match TRBD1. There are 14 residues in the CDR3. Germline CDR1 reads MNHNS; CDR2 reads SASEGT. J lost 2 bases, V lost 8 bases, and 9 bases had no gene match. The DNA for the CDR3 is TGTGCCAGCTATTCTGGGACAGAGCCCTACGAGCAGTACTTC. Its protein product is CASYSGTEPYEQYF.

The J gene is TRBJ1-1, the V gene TRBV11-2, with D hard to call. The CDR3 runs to 10 residues. Trimming removed 3 bases at V and 7 bases at J, with 3 bases between. In germline, CDR1 is SGHAT, CDR2 FQNNGV. CDR3 protein: CASSFIEAFF. Here the CDR3 DNA reads TGTGCCAGCAGCTTCATTGAAGCTTTCTTT.

The CDR3 bases are TGCGCCAGCAGCCAACCGTGGGGGGAGTCCCACAATGAGCAGTTCTTC. This codes for CASSQPWGESHNEQFF. The V call is TRBV4-1, the J call TRBJ2-1, with a possible D match to TRBD2 (6 bases). The CDR3 runs to 16 residues. CDR1 and CDR2 from the germline V gene are MGHRA and YSYEKL. V gave up 2 bases and J gave up 5 bases, with 16 bases separating them.

The J gene is TRBJ1-2, the V gene TRBV19; 7 bases align to TRBD1. J was trimmed by 3 bases and V by 9 bases; bases with no gene match: 4. The germline V gene has CDR1 LNHDA and CDR2 SQIVND (reference sequence). The CDR3 extends over 12 amino acids. CDR3 sequence: CASGQADYGYTF. The CDR3, as DNA: TGTGCCAGCGGACAGGCGGACTATGGCTACACCTTC.

The sample holds a few counts of this clone. This rearrangement joins TRBV6-6 to TRBJ1-1; 10 bases match TRBD1. The CDR3 consists of 15 residues. V shed 0 bases and J 4 bases; nucleotides not matched to a gene: 2. Germline V gives CDR1 MNHNY, CDR2 SVGAGI (reference sequence). CDR3 DNA sequence: TGTGCCAGCAGTTACTCGACAGGGGGCGGCACTGAAGCTTTCTTT. As protein: CASSYSTGGGTEAFF.

This clone has just one count. The chain carries TRBV4-1 and TRBJ2-2, with 8 bases that match TRBD1. CDR1 and CDR2 (germline): MGHRA, YSYEKL. The CDR3 covers 15 residues. After removal of 2 bases from V and 6 bases from J, the junction contained 5 bases not matched to a gene. The CDR3 reads CASSQSGTGAGELFF. As DNA, the CDR3 is TGCGCCAGCAGCCAATCCGGGACAGGCGCCGGGGAGCTGTTTTTT.

This clone was detected a few times. J is TRBJ1-6 and V is TRBV6-5, with 9 bases that match TRBD1. CDR1 is MNHEY and CDR2 is SVGAGI in the germline V gene. J gave up 7 bases and V 6 bases, and 7 bases lay outside the gene matches. The CDR3 runs to 15 residues. The CDR3 DNA reads TGTGCCAGCAGCATCGGACAGGGGTTAAATTCACCCCTCCACTTT. It codes for CASSIGQGLNSPLHF.

A few counts support this clone. The chain uses TRBV4-1 and TRBJ2-1, with 10 bases fitting TRBD2. CDR3 length equals 16 residues. The V segment lost 4 bases and the J segment 3 bases; nucleotides outside the gene matches: 6. Germline V gene data show CDR1 as MGHRA and CDR2 as YSYEKL. The CDR3 DNA sequence: TGCGCCAGCAGCCTATCCGGGACTAGCGACTACAATGAGCAGTTCTTC. Protein sequence: CASSLSGTSDYNEQFF.

The chain employs TRBV5-1 and TRBJ2-5, with TRBD1 identical over 8 bases. The CDR3 totals 14 residues. CDR1 and CDR2 from the germline V gene are SGHRS and YFSETQ. J gave up 3 bases and V 4 bases, and 5 bases lay outside the gene matches. CDR3 amino acids: CASSPGQAKETQYF. Written as DNA, the CDR3 is TGCGCCAGCAGCCCGGGACAGGCAAAAGAGACCCAGTACTTC. The variable domain in full, completed from reference TRBV5-1 and TRBJ2-5, reads KAGVTQTPRYLIKTRGQQVTLSCSPISGHRSVSWYQQTPGQGLQFLFEYFSETQRNKGNFPGRFSGRQFSNSRSEMNVSTLELGDSALYLCASSPGQAKETQYFGPGTRLLVL.

J is TRBJ2-7 and V is TRBV2; D is perhaps TRBD1 (5 bases). The V end lost 4 bases, the J end lost 2 bases, and 12 bases lay between the germline ends. The CDR3 has 14 residues. The germline CDR1 and CDR2 sequences are SNHLY and FYNNEI. Here the CDR3 reads CASSGAGIAYEQYF. CDR3 nucleotides: TGTGCCAGCAGTGGGGCAGGGATCGCCTACGAGCAGTACTTC.

This clone appeared once. The chain is built from TRBV7-9 and TRBJ2-3; no reliable D call. V was shortened by 0 bases and J by 0 bases, with 7 bases between the two germline ends. Germline V lookup: CDR1 SEHNR, CDR2 FQNEAQ (reference sequence). This CDR3 has 15 residues. The CDR3, as DNA: TGTGCCAGCAGCTTAGCGACGGGTAGCACAGATACGCAGTATTTT. This gives the protein CASSLATGSTDTQYF.

The rearrangement uses TRBV4-1 and TRBJ2-7, with D maybe TRBD1 (6 bases). The CDR3 totals 14 residues. Germline-derived CDR1 and CDR2 are MGHRA and YSYEKL. Trimming stripped 4 bases from V and 5 bases from J, with 15 bases between. CDR3 protein: CASSPGQPLNEQYF. CDR3 DNA: TGCGCCAGCAGCCCAGGACAGCCTCTAAACGAGCAGTACTTC.

The chain has TRBV19 and TRBJ1-1; unclear D gene. Trimming cost V 0 bases and J 1 base, with 9 bases left between them. CDR1 LNHDA and CDR2 SQIVND come from the germline V gene (reference sequence). The CDR3 loop spans 15 amino acids. The chain's CDR3 is CASSIEAGKNTEAFF. CDR3 nucleotide sequence: TGTGCCAGTAGTATAGAAGCGGGGAAGAACACTGAAGCTTTCTTT.

V gene TRBV2 combines with J gene TRBJ1-1; D remains ambiguous. Germline V lookup: CDR1 SNHLY, CDR2 FYNNEI. The V end lost 3 bases, the J end lost 1 base, and 6 bases lay between the germline ends. This CDR3 has 13 amino acids. CDR3 loop: CASSDAGNTEAFF. For the CDR3, the DNA is TGTGCCAGCAGTGACGCGGGGAACACTGAAGCTTTCTTT.

The chain carries TRBV4-1 and TRBJ2-2; D unresolved. V was shortened by 4 bases and J by 4 bases, with 19 bases between the two germline ends. The V gene's germline CDR1 is MGHRA and CDR2 YSYEKL. This CDR3 comprises 17 residues. The CDR3 DNA follows: TGCGCCAGCAGCCTTAACACGATCCAACCGTCCACCGGGGAGCTGTTTTTT. Translated, it gives CASSLNTIQPSTGELFF.

CDR3 DNA sequence: TGTGCCAGCAGCCAAATGGACAGGTACTATGGCTACACCTTC. It translates to CASSQMDRYYGYTF. V gene TRBV5-4 combines with J gene TRBJ1-2; 7 bases are shared with TRBD1. The CDR3 has 14 residues. Germline V CDR1 and CDR2: SGHNT, YYREEE (reference sequence). Trimming took 4 bases from V and 3 from J; bases not matched to a gene: 6.

This clone was observed once. The J gene is TRBJ1-2, the V gene TRBV7-2, with unresolved D. The germline V gene encodes CDR1 SGHTA and CDR2 FQGNSA. Trimming pared 0 bases from V and 1 base from J, leaving 6 bases between. The CDR3 spans 14 residues. The CDR3, as DNA: TGTGCCAGCAGCTTAGCGGCCAGTAACTATGGCTACACCTTC. Protein product: CASSLAASNYGYTF.

About this clone itself: The CDR3 does not end in the conserved phenylalanine or tryptophan, so this is likely a read error. The DNA is left out, because the CDR3 cannot be placed on it with certainty; the CDR3 is given as TCRdb lists it. The rearrangement uses TRBV18 and TRBJ2-7; the table's D call, TRBD1, has no DNA check behind it. Inclusive of both ends, the CDR3 amounts to 12 amino acids. Germline V gene lookup returns CDR1 KGHSH and CDR2 LQKENI. The CDR3 sequence is CASSQNRDTEKS.

This clone was counted between two and nine times. The chain recombines TRBV7-9 with TRBJ1-4; D might be TRBD1 (5 bases). Trimming cost V 4 bases and J 5 bases, with 20 bases left between them. Germline CDR1 and CDR2: SEHNR and FQNEAQ (reference sequence). CDR3 length: 17 amino acids. The CDR3 is CASSSDPGVRLNEKLFF. In nucleotides, the CDR3 is TGTGCCAGCAGCTCTGACCCGGGGGTGCGCTTAAATGAAAAACTGTTTTTT.